This T cell receptor (beta chain) originates from a study of neurological immune-mediated disorders. Regarding the study as a whole: Levels of TCR clonal expansion peaked in HTLV-1-associated myelopathy and reached their lowest in multiple sclerosis, under those of healthy controls. None of the CDR3 amino acid sequences in expanded clones turned up in more than one subject, which points to private repertoires in all groups.

This clonotype was detected many times. Its antigen is unknown. It was by 5'RACE with 10-nucleotide random UMIs that the cDNA was made. TCRdb recomputed calls from the 5' RACE reads with MiXCR, one row per CDR3 protein. The table lists roughly 76,000 distinct CDR3 sequences, about 14% of them singletons. Unsorted libraries were derived from 2 million PBMCs stored at -80 C. Germline V gene lookup returns CDR1 SGHTA and CDR2 FQGNSA. V gave up 3 bases and J gave up 2 bases; unmatched junction bases: 3. The CDR3 covers 15 residues. The TCR comes from a woman aged 50 to 60 in good health. Sample: PBMCs. The chain employs TRBV7-2 and TRBJ2-1, with 8 bases that match TRBD1. In DNA, the CDR3 is TGTGCCAGCAGCTTCCGGGACAGGACCTACAATGAGCAGTTCTTC. Protein sequence: CASSFRDRTYNEQFF.